The 28 T cell receptor beta chains below come from one sample, sequenced in a study of control samples from healthy donors and cancer patients. The method was immunoSEQ multiplex PCR; TCRdb's version includes in-frame clones alone and lacks a portion of them. The sample includes 200,000 or so clones, about 94% of them seen just once. The sequenced sample consisted of blood. These receptors all stem from a man aged 50-59 years in good health.

V usage is TRBV24-1 and J usage is TRBJ2-1; 9 nucleotides align to TRBD2. Per germline, CDR1 KGHDR and CDR2 SFDVKD. With V trimmed by 3 bases and J by 6 bases, 8 bases remained unmatched. The CDR3 length is 16 residues. The CDR3 here is CATSDVTSGYSNEQFF. The CDR3 DNA follows: TGTGCCACCAGTGATGTTACTAGCGGGTACTCCAATGAGCAGTTCTTC.

V usage is TRBV19 and J usage is TRBJ2-3; TRBD2 matches 8 bases. CDR1 and CDR2 (germline): LNHDA, SQIVND (reference sequence). Trimming removed 1 base from V and 4 bases from J; junction bases left unmatched: 7. The CDR3 has 16 residues. The CDR3 DNA sequence: TGTGCCAGTAGTATAGGAGGACTAGCACAGGCAGATACGCAGTATTTT. Its translation is CASSIGGLAQADTQYF.

The J gene is TRBJ1-2, the V gene TRBV5-1; D possibly corresponds to TRBD1 (5 bases). The CDR3 contains 14 residues. The germline gives CDR1 SGHRS, CDR2 YFSETQ. V lost 1 base and J 3 bases, leaving 10 bases between the germline ends. The CDR3 nucleotides are TGCGCCAGCAGCTTGCTCGACAGCTACTATGGCTACACCTTC. This translates into CASSLLDSYYGYTF.

This clone was observed once. The chain couples TRBV2 to TRBJ2-1; D gene ambiguous. CDR3 length: 15 amino acids. CDR1 is SNHLY, CDR2 FYNNEI, per germline. V was trimmed by 1 base and J by 5 bases, leaving 12 bases between them. The CDR3 DNA reads as TGTGCCAGCAGTGAAGAAGGATTATACGACAATGAGCAGTTCTTC. Encoded protein: CASSEEGLYDNEQFF.

The gene calls are TRBV29-1 and TRBJ2-3; D may be TRBD1 (5 bases). CDR1 is SQVTM, CDR2 ANQGSEA, per germline. V was pared by 5 bases and J by 0 bases, with 12 bases between. This CDR3 is built from 14 residues. CDR3 nucleotide sequence: TGCAGCGTTATAACTCAGGGTAGCACAGATACGCAGTATTTT. Amino acid sequence: CSVITQGSTDTQYF.

The rearrangement links TRBV6-6 to TRBJ1-2; 7 bases are shared with TRBD1. This CDR3 region has 16 residues. Germline CDR1 MNHNY, CDR2 SVGAGI (reference sequence). Germline trimming cut 8 bases from V and 3 bases from J; bases unmatched to any gene: 15. CDR3 bases: TGTGCCAGCGGCGACAGGGCGATTGAATTCCACTATGGCTACACCTTC. Translation: CASGDRAIEFHYGYTF.

This chain uses TRBV4-2 with TRBJ2-3, with TRBD2 identical over 11 bases. V trimming: 6 bases; J trimming: 3 bases; junction bases outside the gene matches: 5. Looked up from germline, CDR1 is LGHNA and CDR2 is YNFKEQ. The CDR3 runs 15 residues. CDR3 loop: CASSQLAGATDTQYF. The CDR3 bases are TGTGCCAGCAGTCAACTAGCGGGGGCTACAGATACGCAGTATTTT.

V is TRBV5-5 and J is TRBJ2-7, with 9 bases identical to TRBD1. The CDR3 consists of 14 residues. The ends lost 1 base at V and 7 bases at J; junction bases unmatched: 6. CDR1 SGHKS and CDR2 YYEKEE come from the germline V gene (reference sequence). The CDR3: CASSLPGTGREQYF. CDR3 nucleotide sequence: TGTGCCAGCAGCTTGCCAGGGACAGGGAGGGAGCAGTACTTC.

The chain recombines TRBV2 with TRBJ2-5, with 7 bases matching TRBD1. Unmatched junction bases numbered 11, after V lost 5 bases and J lost 5 bases. The CDR3 length is 15 residues. Germline CDR1 SNHLY, CDR2 FYNNEI. CDR3 DNA sequence: TGTGCCAGCAGTCCTTCTTACAGGGGCGGGGAGACCCAGTACTTC. Protein: CASSPSYRGGETQYF.

This clone came up once. This chain links TRBV7-2 with TRBJ2-3; no clear D. The CDR3 contains 13 residues. Trimming left V 1 base short and J 5 bases short, with 7 bases between. CDR1 and CDR2 from the germline V gene are SGHTA and FQGNSA. The CDR3: CASSLGLLDTQYF. The CDR3 nucleotides read TGTGCCAGCAGCTTAGGATTACTAGATACGCAGTATTTT.

The chain joins TRBV5-4 to TRBJ1-4; the D is unclear. Germline assignment: CDR1 SGHNT and CDR2 YYREEE (reference sequence). The CDR3 runs to 15 residues. V lost 2 bases to trimming and J lost 0 bases, with 8 bases between them. CDR3 DNA: TGTGCCAGCAGCTTAGACCTAGCAACTAATGAAAAACTGTTTTTT. Protein: CASSLDLATNEKLFF. The full variable domain, completed using reference TRBV5-4 and TRBJ1-4, is ETGVTQSPTHLIKTRGQQVTLRCSSQSGHNTVSWYQQALGQGPQFIFQYYREEENGRGNFPPRFSGLQFPNYSSELNVNALELDDSALYLCASSLDLATNEKLFFGSGTQLSVL.

The rearrangement joins TRBV3-1 (or the pseudogene TRBV3-2) to TRBJ1-3; D unresolved. Germline V gives CDR1 LGHDT, CDR2 YNNKEL (reference sequence). Trimming pared 0 bases from V and 0 bases from J, leaving 6 bases between. This CDR3 is 15 amino acids long. This CDR3 reads CASSQDQVSGNTIYF. The DNA for the CDR3 is TGTGCCAGCAGCCAAGATCAGGTCTCTGGAAACACCATATATTTT.

The count of this clone is one. The chain carries TRBV27 and TRBJ2-5; possibly TRBD1 for D (6 bases). CDR1 and CDR2 (germline): MNHEY, SMNVEV (reference sequence). The CDR3 length is 15 residues. Trimming cost V 2 bases and J 2 bases, with 12 bases left between them. The CDR3: CASSLTLGQQETQYF. CDR3 DNA: TGTGCCAGCAGTTTAACCCTTGGACAGCAAGAGACCCAGTACTTC.

This chain links TRBV6-2 or TRBV6-3 with TRBJ2-2; possibly TRBD1 or TRBD2 for D (5 bases each). Germline CDR1 MNHEY, CDR2 SVGEGT. Trimming stripped 5 bases from V and 0 bases from J, with 10 bases between. This CDR3 is built from 15 residues. The CDR3 DNA follows: TGTGCCAGCAGTAGACGGGACCCGAACACCGGGGAGCTGTTTTTT. It codes for CASSRRDPNTGELFF.

The chain joins TRBV10-3 to TRBJ2-7; D is possibly TRBD2 (5 bases). Germline-derived CDR1 and CDR2 are ENHRY and SYGVKD. V was cut by 2 bases and J by 6 bases, with 14 bases left in between. This CDR3 comprises 14 residues. The CDR3 reads CAISEAGNMGEQYV. The CDR3 DNA sequence: TGTGCCATCAGTGAGGCCGGGAACATGGGCGAGCAGTACGTC.

Worth noting for this clone: This same CDR3 is encoded by further DNA sequences in the sample. The V gene is TRBV5-1, the J gene TRBJ1-6; 8 bases map to TRBD1. Germline CDR1 and CDR2: SGHRS and YFSETQ. Trimming took 4 bases from V and 5 from J; bases not matched to a gene: 2. This CDR3 comprises 14 residues. The chain's CDR3 is CASSLGQDNSPLHF. The CDR3 DNA follows: TGCGCCAGCAGCCTGGGACAGGATAATTCACCCCTCCACTTT.

The chain recombines TRBV7-8 with TRBJ2-1, with D possibly matching TRBD1 (5 bases). Between the trimmed V and J ends, which lost 2 bases and 0 bases, there was a span of 17 bases. This CDR3 has 18 amino acids. The germline V gene encodes CDR1 SGHVS and CDR2 FQNEAQ. The CDR3 loop is CASSLIIRGRGSYNEQFF. CDR3 nucleotide sequence: TGTGCCAGCAGCTTAATTATTAGGGGCAGAGGCTCCTACAATGAGCAGTTCTTC.

The chain uses TRBV28 and TRBJ2-7, with D uncertain. Trimming cost V 7 bases and J 3 bases, with 16 bases left between them. Germline lookup yields CDR1 MDHEN and CDR2 SYDVKM. The CDR3 is made up of 14 amino acids. CDR3 bases: TGTGCCAGCACCCCGTCGGTCCCTATCTACGAGCAGTACGTC. The encoded protein is CASTPSVPIYEQYV.

The gene calls are TRBV24-1 and TRBJ2-7; D may be TRBD1 (6 bases). Trimming pared 3 bases from V and 2 bases from J, leaving 10 bases between. The CDR3 covers 14 residues. The germline V gene encodes CDR1 KGHDR and CDR2 SFDVKD. CDR3 region: CATSDRTDPYEQYF. The CDR3 bases are TGTGCCACCAGTGATAGGACAGACCCCTACGAGCAGTACTTC.

This chain joins TRBV4-3 and TRBJ2-4, with TRBD2 as a possible D gene (6 bases). V was cut by 1 base and J by 11 bases, with 15 bases left in between. Germline V CDR1 and CDR2: LGHNA, YSLEER. The CDR3 is 14 amino acids. CDR3 bases: TGCGCCAGCAGCCAAGGGGGGGAGACAGCTCTTCAGTACTTC. Encoded protein: CASSQGGETALQYF.

The chain joins TRBV14 to TRBJ1-4; D unresolved. CDR1 and CDR2 from the germline V gene are SGHDN and FVKESK. V was pared by 1 base and J by 14 bases, with 17 bases between. The CDR3 has 14 residues. CDR3 protein: CASSQVAGSAPLFF. CDR3 DNA: TGTGCCAGCAGCCAAGTCGCAGGATCCGCTCCTCTGTTTTTT.

In the case of this clone: At one end, the junction sequence differs from germline, possibly due to a read error. The V gene is TRBV11-2, the J gene TRBJ2-1, with D possibly matching TRBD1 (6 bases). The germline gives CDR1 SGHAT, CDR2 FQNNGV. The CDR3 length is 14 residues. This chain's CDR3 is CASTLGTPYNEQFF. In nucleotides, the CDR3 is TGTGCCAGCACCTTAGGGACACCCTACAATGAGCAGTTCTTC.

The CDR3 DNA follows: TGTGCCACCGCTGGGGATGGGGGGACTAACACTGAAGCTTTCTTT. It is translated as CATAGDGGTNTEAFF. The rearrangement uses TRBV10-3 and TRBJ1-1, with TRBD1 as a possible D gene (5 bases). The CDR3 sequence is 15 residues long. The germline V gene has CDR1 ENHRY and CDR2 SYGVKD. V lost 10 bases and J 2 bases, leaving 20 bases between the germline ends.

The chain couples TRBV3-1 (or the pseudogene TRBV3-2) to TRBJ1-5; D gene ambiguous. Germline CDR1 is LGHDT and CDR2 is YNNKEL (reference sequence). The germline V and J ends were trimmed by 0 bases and 1 base, with 7 bases remaining between them. The CDR3 is 15 amino acids. CDR3 region: CASSQDLVSNQPQHF. The CDR3 coding sequence is TGTGCCAGCAGCCAAGATTTGGTAAGCAATCAGCCCCAGCATTTT.

The chain carries TRBV18 and TRBJ2-5; D ambiguous. The CDR3 runs to 13 residues. Trimming removed 6 bases from V and 0 bases from J, with 8 bases in between. Germline V CDR1 and CDR2: KGHSH, LQKENI. The CDR3 sequence: CASSLKYQETQYF. DNA for the CDR3: TGTGCCAGCTCTCTTAAGTACCAAGAGACCCAGTACTTC.

The V gene is TRBV18, the J gene TRBJ2-7, with D uncertain. The CDR3 totals 13 residues. Germline CDR1 reads KGHSH; CDR2 reads LQKENI. Trimming removed 3 bases from V and 1 base from J, with 7 bases in between. The CDR3 nucleotides read TGTGCCAGCTCACCCCTCGAGTCCTACGAGCAGTACGTC. It specifies CASSPLESYEQYV.

The rearrangement uses TRBV6-2 or TRBV6-3 and TRBJ2-5; TRBD2 agrees at 10 bases. J lost 3 bases, V lost 3 bases, and 13 bases had no gene match. CDR3 size: 18 residues. Germline loops: CDR1 MNHEY, CDR2 SVGEGT. The CDR3 nucleotides are TGTGCCAGCAGTTATGTTCGAGCGGGGGGGGTAGTGGAAGAGACCCAGTACTTC. Residues: CASSYVRAGGVVEETQYF.

This rearrangement joins TRBV13 to TRBJ2-1; tentative D call: TRBD1 (6 bases). Germline values: CDR1 PRHDT, CDR2 FYEKMQ (reference sequence). The germline V and J ends were trimmed by 6 bases and 2 bases, with 11 bases remaining between them. The length of the CDR3 is 14 residues. DNA for the CDR3: TGTGCCAGCAGAGGTTACAGGGCCTACAATGAGCAGTTCTTC. Protein product: CASRGYRAYNEQFF. Supplemented by reference TRBV13 and TRBJ2-1, the full variable domain reads AAGVIQSPRHLIKEKRETATLKCYPIPRHDTVYWYQQGPGQDPQFLISFYEKMQSDKGSIPDRFSAQQFSDYHSELNMSSLELGDSALYFCASRGYRAYNEQFFGPGTRLTVL.